The text below deals with one TCR beta chain. The data belong to a study of early T cells in non-severe SARS-CoV-2 infection. The CDR3 spans 19 residues. CDR1 and CDR2 (germline): DFQATT, SNEGSKA (reference sequence). V lost 1 base to trimming and J lost 0 bases, with 23 bases between them. Molecules of cDNA were individually given unique molecular identifiers that were attached to them. TCRdb re-called the 5' RACE reads with MiXCR, one entry per CDR3 protein. This sample has 35,000 to 55,000 distinct CDR3 sequences, with around 6.3% found just once. The chain employs TRBV20-1 and TRBJ2-3; D may be TRBD2 (7 bases). The material was whole blood, obtained at baseline. The clonotype was recovered from an adult who was a healthcare worker with PCR-confirmed SARS-CoV-2 infection or an uninfected control (not recorded which). CDR3 DNA sequence: TGCAGTGCTAGAGGGGAGGGCGGGGGCCAATTTCACAGCACAGATACGCAGTATTTT. Translating gives CSARGEGGGQFHSTDTQYF.